A selection of T cell receptor beta chains follows, all from one sample in a study of Graves' ophthalmopathy and Graves' hyperthyroidism. TCRdb analysed the multiplex PCR reads with MiXCR anew, one entry per CDR3 protein. The sample shows approximately 210,000 distinct CDR3 sequences, approximately 29% of them seen only once. The source material was peripheral blood. The receptors were gathered from a man aged 45-65 years with Graves' ophthalmopathy. CDR3s include the opening cysteine and the closing phenylalanine or tryptophan. The order of the fields is clone size, D gene, J gene, V gene, CDR3 protein, CDR3 DNA. The D gene is left open where the match is weak. Clone size is given for some rows only: seen once, a few or many times, or a class if the clone is expanded.

clone size: many
D gene: TRBD1
J gene: TRBJ2-5
V gene: TRBV7-8
CDR3 protein: CASSLGLRGRGRGETQYF
CDR3 DNA: TGTGCCAGCAGCTTAGGGCTACGCGGCCGGGGCAGGGGGGAGACCCAGTACTTC

clone size: -
D gene: -
J gene: TRBJ1-1
V gene: TRBV28
CDR3 protein: CASSLGEAFF
CDR3 DNA: TGTGCCAGCAGTTTAGGTGAAGCTTTCTTT

clone size: once
D gene: -
J gene: TRBJ1-5
V gene: TRBV6-2/TRBV6-3
CDR3 protein: CASSSAPEPQHF
CDR3 DNA: TGTGCCAGCAGTTCAGCTCCCGAGCCCCAGCATTTT

clone size: -
D gene: TRBD1
J gene: TRBJ1-2
V gene: TRBV6-2/TRBV6-3
CDR3 protein: CASSSPGQGHTNYGYTF
CDR3 DNA: TGTGCCAGCAGTTCACCGGGACAGGGGCACACTAACTATGGCTACACCTTC

clone size: many
D gene: -
J gene: TRBJ2-5
V gene: TRBV7-2
CDR3 protein: CASRTDSQETQYF
CDR3 DNA: TGTGCCAGTCGAACGGACAGTCAAGAGACCCAGTACTTC

clone size: many
D gene: TRBD1
J gene: TRBJ1-2
V gene: TRBV18
CDR3 protein: CASSPTGTGPGYTF
CDR3 DNA: TGTGCCAGCTCACCGACCGGGACAGGGCCCGGCTACACCTTC

clone size: many
D gene: -
J gene: TRBJ1-1
V gene: TRBV7-9
CDR3 protein: CASSYWEGTEAFF
CDR3 DNA: TGTGCCAGCAGCTATTGGGAGGGTACTGAAGCTTTCTTT

clone size: many
D gene: -
J gene: TRBJ1-5
V gene: TRBV27
CDR3 protein: CASSLLSYSNQPQHF
CDR3 DNA: TGTGCCAGCAGTTTATTGAGTTATAGCAATCAGCCCCAGCATTTT

clone size: many
D gene: TRBD2
J gene: TRBJ2-7
V gene: TRBV12-3/TRBV12-4
CDR3 protein: CASTYSGSYEQYF
CDR3 DNA: TGTGCCAGCACTTATAGCGGGAGCTACGAGCAGTACTTC

clone size: many
D gene: -
J gene: TRBJ1-2
V gene: TRBV12-3/TRBV12-4
CDR3 protein: CASSFQGSNYGYTF
CDR3 DNA: TGTGCCAGCAGTTTCCAGGGAAGCAACTATGGCTACACCTTC

clone size: few
D gene: TRBD1
J gene: TRBJ1-1
V gene: TRBV28
CDR3 protein: CASSLVGTATSMNTEAFF
CDR3 DNA: TGTGCCAGCAGTTTGGTCGGGACAGCTACTTCCATGAACACTGAAGCTTTCTTT

clone size: many
D gene: -
J gene: TRBJ2-5
V gene: TRBV12-3/TRBV12-4
CDR3 protein: CASSLALAPDQETQYF
CDR3 DNA: TGTGCCAGCAGTTTAGCCTTGGCCCCGGATCAAGAGACCCAGTACTTC

clone size: many
D gene: -
J gene: TRBJ2-5
V gene: TRBV19
CDR3 protein: CASRGAGFGTQYF
CDR3 DNA: TGTGCCAGTAGGGGGGCCGGGTTTGGGACCCAGTACTTC

clone size: -
D gene: -
J gene: TRBJ1-2
V gene: TRBV5-1
CDR3 protein: CASSLAVGINYGYTF
CDR3 DNA: TGCGCCAGCAGCTTGGCCGTTGGAATTAACTATGGCTACACCTTC

clone size: -
D gene: TRBD2
J gene: TRBJ2-5
V gene: TRBV15
CDR3 protein: CATSRGASGRAGETQYF
CDR3 DNA: TGTGCCACCAGCAGAGGGGCTAGCGGGAGGGCCGGAGAGACCCAGTACTTC

clone size: -
D gene: TRBD1
J gene: TRBJ2-4
V gene: TRBV6-5
CDR3 protein: CASSSTGEVKNIQYF
CDR3 DNA: TGTGCCAGCAGTTCAACAGGGGAAGTCAAAAACATTCAGTACTTC

clone size: many
D gene: TRBD2
J gene: TRBJ2-7
V gene: TRBV6-5
CDR3 protein: CASSYGLAGPSYEQYF
CDR3 DNA: TGTGCCAGCAGTTATGGGCTAGCGGGTCCCTCCTACGAGCAGTACTTC

clone size: many
D gene: -
J gene: TRBJ1-5
V gene: TRBV20-1
CDR3 protein: CSARRWGKNQPQHF
CDR3 DNA: TGCAGTGCTAGACGTTGGGGGAAGAATCAGCCCCAGCATTTT

clone size: many
D gene: TRBD1
J gene: TRBJ2-7
V gene: TRBV29-1
CDR3 protein: CSVEGADRASSYEQYF
CDR3 DNA: TGCAGCGTTGAGGGGGCGGACAGGGCCAGCTCCTACGAGCAGTACTTC

clone size: -
D gene: -
J gene: TRBJ1-1
V gene: TRBV27
CDR3 protein: CASSLSGWVSTEAFF
CDR3 DNA: TGTGCCAGCAGTTTGTCAGGTTGGGTGAGCACTGAAGCTTTCTTT

clone size: many
D gene: TRBD1
J gene: TRBJ1-1
V gene: TRBV19
CDR3 protein: CASSIGWTGNTEAFF
CDR3 DNA: TGTGCCAGTAGTATAGGTTGGACAGGGAACACTGAAGCTTTCTTT

clone size: -
D gene: -
J gene: TRBJ2-7
V gene: TRBV7-3
CDR3 protein: CASSHSTGSYEQYF
CDR3 DNA: TGTGCCAGCAGCCATTCTACAGGGTCCTACGAGCAGTACTTC

clone size: few
D gene: TRBD1
J gene: TRBJ1-6
V gene: TRBV12-3/TRBV12-4
CDR3 protein: CASSLGTGYNSPLHF
CDR3 DNA: TGTGCCAGCAGTTTGGGGACAGGGTATAATTCACCCCTCCACTTT

clone size: -
D gene: -
J gene: TRBJ2-7
V gene: TRBV6-1
CDR3 protein: CASSSVAGPSYEQYF
CDR3 DNA: TGTGCCAGCAGCTCTGTGGCAGGGCCCTCCTACGAGCAGTACTTC

clone size: many
D gene: -
J gene: TRBJ1-1
V gene: TRBV11-2
CDR3 protein: CASSLDPWGAARQSTEAFF
CDR3 DNA: TGTGCCAGCAGCTTAGATCCCTGGGGTGCAGCCAGACAAAGCACTGAAGCTTTCTTT

clone size: few
D gene: -
J gene: TRBJ2-5
V gene: TRBV6-5
CDR3 protein: CASSYSEGTGGETQYF
CDR3 DNA: TGTGCCAGCAGTTACTCGGAGGGGACCGGAGGAGAGACCCAGTACTTC

clone size: many
D gene: -
J gene: TRBJ2-6
V gene: TRBV7-2
CDR3 protein: CASSIQGTLSGANVLTF
CDR3 DNA: TGTGCCAGCAGCATCCAGGGGACCCTCTCTGGGGCCAACGTCCTGACTTTC

clone size: many
D gene: -
J gene: TRBJ1-2
V gene: TRBV7-2
CDR3 protein: CASSRGTPSSGYTF
CDR3 DNA: TGTGCCAGCAGCCGCGGGACACCGAGCTCTGGCTACACCTTC

clone size: many
D gene: -
J gene: TRBJ2-7
V gene: TRBV28
CDR3 protein: CASQMGLPPYEQYF
CDR3 DNA: TGTGCCAGCCAGATGGGACTTCCTCCCTACGAGCAGTACTTC

clone size: -
D gene: TRBD2
J gene: TRBJ2-5
V gene: TRBV6-1
CDR3 protein: CASSPVGGWETQYF
CDR3 DNA: TGTGCCAGCAGTCCCGTCGGGGGGTGGGAGACCCAGTACTTC

clone size: many
D gene: -
J gene: TRBJ2-5
V gene: TRBV30
CDR3 protein: CAWSVDSNQETQYF
CDR3 DNA: TGTGCCTGGAGTGTGGACAGTAACCAAGAGACCCAGTACTTC

clone size: many
D gene: TRBD2
J gene: TRBJ2-7
V gene: TRBV19
CDR3 protein: CASSHVGLDIYEQYF
CDR3 DNA: TGTGCCAGTAGCCACGTCGGACTAGATATATACGAGCAGTACTTC

clone size: -
D gene: TRBD1
J gene: TRBJ1-2
V gene: TRBV7-2
CDR3 protein: CASSVQGGGYTF
CDR3 DNA: TGTGCCAGCAGCGTTCAGGGGGGTGGCTACACCTTC

clone size: many
D gene: -
J gene: TRBJ2-3
V gene: TRBV19
CDR3 protein: CASSITAPTDTQYF
CDR3 DNA: TGTGCCAGTAGTATCACCGCTCCCACAGATACGCAGTATTTT

clone size: many
D gene: TRBD1
J gene: TRBJ2-2
V gene: TRBV11-2
CDR3 protein: CASSLRPPRQGVPGELFF
CDR3 DNA: TGTGCCAGCAGCTTGAGACCACCGAGACAGGGGGTCCCCGGGGAGCTGTTTTTT

clone size: many
D gene: -
J gene: TRBJ2-5
V gene: TRBV10-3
CDR3 protein: CAIRGGGETQYF
CDR3 DNA: TGTGCCATCAGGGGAGGGGGAGAGACCCAGTACTTC

clone size: many
D gene: TRBD1
J gene: TRBJ2-7
V gene: TRBV30
CDR3 protein: CAWTVTGGAKDEQYF
CDR3 DNA: TGTGCCTGGACCGTTACAGGGGGCGCTAAGGACGAGCAGTACTTC

clone size: many
D gene: -
J gene: TRBJ1-1
V gene: TRBV7-2
CDR3 protein: CASSFGGAWTEAFF
CDR3 DNA: TGTGCCAGCAGCTTTGGAGGGGCCTGGACTGAAGCTTTCTTT

clone size: many
D gene: -
J gene: TRBJ1-1
V gene: TRBV12-3/TRBV12-4
CDR3 protein: CASSFMGEAFF
CDR3 DNA: TGTGCCAGCAGTTTTATGGGTGAAGCTTTCTTT

clone size: many
D gene: TRBD1
J gene: TRBJ1-1
V gene: TRBV12-3/TRBV12-4
CDR3 protein: CASSLTGGITEAFF
CDR3 DNA: TGTGCCAGCAGCCTAACAGGGGGCATCACTGAAGCTTTCTTT

clone size: -
D gene: -
J gene: TRBJ2-4
V gene: TRBV7-2
CDR3 protein: CASSLAQITKLAKNIQYF
CDR3 DNA: TGTGCCAGCAGTTTAGCGCAGATTACTAAACTAGCCAAAAACATTCAGTACTTC

clone size: -
D gene: -
J gene: TRBJ1-1
V gene: TRBV25-1
CDR3 protein: CASIGSEAFF
CDR3 DNA: TGTGCCAGCATAGGGAGTGAAGCTTTCTTT

clone size: many
D gene: -
J gene: TRBJ1-6
V gene: TRBV7-2
CDR3 protein: CASSLGDNGSPLHF
CDR3 DNA: TGTGCCAGCAGCTTAGGGGACAATGGGTCACCCCTCCACTTT

clone size: many
D gene: TRBD1
J gene: TRBJ2-7
V gene: TRBV29-1
CDR3 protein: CSVGTGNTYEQYF
CDR3 DNA: TGCAGCGTGGGGACAGGGAACACCTACGAGCAGTACTTC

clone size: many
D gene: -
J gene: TRBJ1-6
V gene: TRBV7-9
CDR3 protein: CASSRGGALHF
CDR3 DNA: TGTGCCAGCAGCCGGGGCGGGGCCCTCCACTTT

clone size: -
D gene: -
J gene: TRBJ1-2
V gene: TRBV28
CDR3 protein: CASSPIGQANYGYTF
CDR3 DNA: TGTGCCAGCAGTCCAATAGGGCAGGCTAACTATGGCTACACCTTC

clone size: many
D gene: TRBD1
J gene: TRBJ1-5
V gene: TRBV20-1
CDR3 protein: CSARVPTGEGNQPQHF
CDR3 DNA: TGCAGTGCTAGAGTCCCGACAGGGGAGGGGAATCAGCCCCAGCATTTT

clone size: many
D gene: TRBD2
J gene: TRBJ2-2
V gene: TRBV28
CDR3 protein: CASSLAGEDTGELFF
CDR3 DNA: TGTGCCAGCAGTTTGGCGGGAGAAGACACCGGGGAGCTGTTTTTT

clone size: many
D gene: -
J gene: TRBJ2-5
V gene: TRBV5-4
CDR3 protein: CASSLESSPQETQYF
CDR3 DNA: TGTGCCAGCAGCTTGGAATCAAGTCCCCAAGAGACCCAGTACTTC

clone size: many
D gene: -
J gene: TRBJ2-5
V gene: TRBV11-3
CDR3 protein: CASSSLGLQETQYF
CDR3 DNA: TGTGCCAGCAGCTCCCTGGGGCTACAAGAGACCCAGTACTTC

clone size: many
D gene: -
J gene: TRBJ2-7
V gene: TRBV29-1
CDR3 protein: CSVDRGINEQYF
CDR3 DNA: TGCAGCGTTGACCGGGGGATCAACGAGCAGTACTTC

clone size: many
D gene: -
J gene: TRBJ2-5
V gene: TRBV7-8
CDR3 protein: CASTRETQYF
CDR3 DNA: TGTGCCAGTACTCGGGAGACCCAGTACTTC

clone size: many
D gene: -
J gene: TRBJ2-5
V gene: TRBV19
CDR3 protein: CASSIAPGRQETQYF
CDR3 DNA: TGTGCCAGTAGTATAGCCCCGGGCCGCCAAGAGACCCAGTACTTC

clone size: many
D gene: TRBD1
J gene: TRBJ1-1
V gene: TRBV6-2/TRBV6-3
CDR3 protein: CASSYSTGKNTEAFF
CDR3 DNA: TGTGCCAGCAGTTACTCGACAGGGAAGAACACTGAAGCTTTCTTT

clone size: many
D gene: -
J gene: TRBJ1-3
V gene: TRBV6-5
CDR3 protein: CASSNLDTIYF
CDR3 DNA: TGTGCCAGCAGTAACCTGGACACCATATATTTT